These T cell receptor beta chains were read from a single sample in a study of blood T cell repertoires in COVID-19. Clones were sequenced by immunoSEQ multiplex PCR, and TCRdb holds only the in-frame ones, with some missing. In the table there are 300,000 to 350,000 clones, approximately 89% of which are singletons. Sequencing input: PBMCs or T cells enriched from blood (not recorded which). The receptors were sampled from a man in his thirties or forties who had recovered from COVID-19. The CDR3 runs from the conserved cysteine through the conserved F or W. Each record gives: clone size, J gene, V gene, D gene, CDR3 DNA, CDR3 protein. D genes are given only for firm matches. Not all rows give a size; the values are once, few, many and, for expanded clones, a class.

>NA|TRBJ2-7|TRBV7-2|NA
TGTGCCAGCAGCCCAGAGCGGAGAGCCTACGAGCAGTACTTC
CASSPERRAYEQYF
>NA|TRBJ2-5|TRBV5-1|NA
TGCGCCAGCAGCTTGTTCCAGGCTCAAGAGACCCAGTACTTC
CASSLFQAQETQYF
>once|TRBJ1-1|TRBV4-1|NA
TGCGCCAGCAGGAGCGTACTGGCCATAACTGAAGCTTTCTTT
CASRSVLAITEAFF
>NA|TRBJ1-1|TRBV3-1/TRBV3-2|NA
TGTGCCAGCAGCCAAGGGGGGGGATCGGGAGCTTTCTTT
CASSQGGGSGAFF
>NA|TRBJ1-4|TRBV6-5|TRBD1
TGTGCCAGCAGTTATACAAAGACAGGGATTGGCGAAAAACTGTTTTTT
CASSYTKTGIGEKLFF
>few|TRBJ1-2|TRBV28|TRBD1
TGTGCCAGCAGCGATCCGGGACAGGGGAACTATGGCTACACCTTC
CASSDPGQGNYGYTF
>NA|TRBJ2-5|TRBV28|NA
TGTGCCAGCAGTTTACTGCGGGGACTCCAAGAGACCCAGTACTTC
CASSLLRGLQETQYF
>once|TRBJ1-2|TRBV24-1|TRBD1
TGTGCCACCAGCCCACAGGGGGCGGGTGTCTATGGCTACACCTTC
CATSPQGAGVYGYTF
>NA|TRBJ1-2|TRBV3-1/TRBV3-2|TRBD1
TGTGCCAGCAGCCACGAAGGGACAGCATATGGCTACACCTTC
CASSHEGTAYGYTF
>NA|TRBJ2-2|TRBV7-9|NA
TGTGCCAGCAGCTTGGAGATCAACACCGGGGAGCTGTTTTTT
CASSLEINTGELFF
>NA|TRBJ2-2|TRBV7-8|NA
TGTGCCAGCAGCTCAGGGGTTACCGGGGAGCTGTTTTTT
CASSSGVTGELFF
>NA|TRBJ1-4|TRBV5-4|TRBD1
TGTGCCAGCAGCTTCAGGGACAGGGGTAATGAAAAACTGTTTTTT
CASSFRDRGNEKLFF
>NA|TRBJ1-1|TRBV9|TRBD1
TGTGCCAGCAGCCCTGACAGGGACACTGAAGCTTTCTTT
CASSPDRDTEAFF
>NA|TRBJ2-5|TRBV7-3|NA
TGTGCCAGCAGCTTAACCGCGGGGGCGAGGGAGACCCAGTACTTC
CASSLTAGARETQYF
>once|TRBJ2-2|TRBV7-9|TRBD1
TGTGCCAGCAGCCCTAGGACAGGGGAGGTTTCCGGGGAGCTGTTTTTT
CASSPRTGEVSGELFF
>NA|TRBJ2-2|TRBV15|TRBD1
TGTGCCACCAGCACCACAGGGGGACAGCCTACGAACACCGGGGAGCTGTTTTTT
CATSTTGGQPTNTGELFF
>NA|TRBJ2-6|TRBV14|NA
TGTGCCAGCAGCCTCCAGTTCTCTGGGGCCAACGTCCTGACTTTC
CASSLQFSGANVLTF
>NA|TRBJ1-6|TRBV5-4|TRBD1
TGTGCCAGCAGCTCCCACAGGGGGAGGGATTCACCCCTCCACTTT
CASSSHRGRDSPLHF
>NA|TRBJ1-5|TRBV27|TRBD1
TGTGCCAGCAGTTTAATGGGACAGGGTGGTCAGCCCCAGCATTTT
CASSLMGQGGQPQHF
>NA|TRBJ2-7|TRBV11-2|TRBD2
TGTGCCAGCAGCTTTGGGGGAGGGACCTACGAGCAGTACTTC
CASSFGGGTYEQYF
>NA|TRBJ2-5|TRBV7-9|TRBD2
TGTGCCAGCAGCTTACCTCGGGGGGGCTCCCCACAAGAGACCCAGTACTTC
CASSLPRGGSPQETQYF
>NA|TRBJ2-1|TRBV7-9|NA
TGTGCCAGCAGCTTGCGCAATGAGCAGTTCTTC
CASSLRNEQFF
>NA|TRBJ1-4|TRBV13|NA
TGTGCCAGCAGCTTAGGCCTAGGGGCACGTCCCTCTCGTGAAAAACTGTTTTTT
CASSLGLGARPSREKLFF
>NA|TRBJ1-4|TRBV5-1|NA
TGCGCCAGCAGTCCGATAAGGGGGAATGAAAAACTGTTTTTT
CASSPIRGNEKLFF
>NA|TRBJ2-3|TRBV5-1|TRBD2
TGCGCCAGCAGCTTGGAGGCGGGGGGGTTGGCAGATACGCAGTATTTT
CASSLEAGGLADTQYF
>NA|TRBJ1-1|TRBV6-5|TRBD1
TGTGCCAGTAGTCGACCGGGACAGCAGAACACTGAAGCTTTCTTT
CASSRPGQQNTEAFF
>NA|TRBJ1-3|TRBV7-9|NA
TGTGCCAGCACCCAATGGACAGTTAACACCATATATTTT
CASTQWTVNTIYF
>NA|TRBJ1-3|TRBV5-1|TRBD1
TGCGCCAGCAGCGGAGGGGACAGTTCTGGAAACACCATATATTTT
CASSGGDSSGNTIYF
>NA|TRBJ2-4|TRBV12-3/TRBV12-4|NA
TGTGCCAGCAGTCGACAGGACATTCAGTACTTC
CASSRQDIQYF
>NA|TRBJ2-3|TRBV28|TRBD1
TGTGCCAGCAGTTCCGCGGGGACAGGGGGCAGAGATACGCAGTATTTT
CASSSAGTGGRDTQYF
>NA|TRBJ1-1|TRBV7-9|NA
TGTGCCAGCAGCCCAATGTGGGGGCCTGAAGCTTTCTTT
CASSPMWGPEAFF
>once|TRBJ1-4|TRBV28|TRBD1
TGTGCCAGCAGTTCTCAGGGGGACGGTGAAAAACTGTTTTTT
CASSSQGDGEKLFF
>NA|TRBJ1-2|TRBV5-1|TRBD1
TGCGCCAGCAGCTTGGGGACAGGCAACTATGGCTACACCTTC
CASSLGTGNYGYTF